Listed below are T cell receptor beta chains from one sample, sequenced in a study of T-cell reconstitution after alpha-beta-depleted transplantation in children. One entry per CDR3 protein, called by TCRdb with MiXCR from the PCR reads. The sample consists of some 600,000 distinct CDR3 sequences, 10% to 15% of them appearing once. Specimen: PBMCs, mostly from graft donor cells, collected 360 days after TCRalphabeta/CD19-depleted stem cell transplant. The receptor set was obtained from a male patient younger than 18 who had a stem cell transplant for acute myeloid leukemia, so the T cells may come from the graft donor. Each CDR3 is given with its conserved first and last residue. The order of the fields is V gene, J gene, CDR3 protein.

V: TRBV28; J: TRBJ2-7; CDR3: CAIQSLGLTYEQYF
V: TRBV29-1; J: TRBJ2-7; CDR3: CSAWWRQPSEQYF
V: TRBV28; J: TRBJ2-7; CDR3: CASNRFKSPGNEQYF
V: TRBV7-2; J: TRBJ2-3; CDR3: CASSPAVGPDTQYF
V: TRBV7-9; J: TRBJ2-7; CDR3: CASTRGSLVPREQYF
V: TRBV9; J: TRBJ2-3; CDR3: CASSVVSGADTQYF
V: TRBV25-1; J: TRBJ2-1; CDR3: CASPRDRGKNEQFF
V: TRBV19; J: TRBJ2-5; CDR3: CASSPPGGSGKTQYF
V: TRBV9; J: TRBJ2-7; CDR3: CASSPGDRVVSYEQYF
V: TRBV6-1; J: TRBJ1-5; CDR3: CASARLGQWDSNQPQHF
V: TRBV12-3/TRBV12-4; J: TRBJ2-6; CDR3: CASSRGIPGANVLTF
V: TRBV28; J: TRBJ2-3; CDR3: CASSLGQGETDTQYF
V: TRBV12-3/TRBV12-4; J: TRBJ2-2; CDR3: CASSSSAGYTGELFF